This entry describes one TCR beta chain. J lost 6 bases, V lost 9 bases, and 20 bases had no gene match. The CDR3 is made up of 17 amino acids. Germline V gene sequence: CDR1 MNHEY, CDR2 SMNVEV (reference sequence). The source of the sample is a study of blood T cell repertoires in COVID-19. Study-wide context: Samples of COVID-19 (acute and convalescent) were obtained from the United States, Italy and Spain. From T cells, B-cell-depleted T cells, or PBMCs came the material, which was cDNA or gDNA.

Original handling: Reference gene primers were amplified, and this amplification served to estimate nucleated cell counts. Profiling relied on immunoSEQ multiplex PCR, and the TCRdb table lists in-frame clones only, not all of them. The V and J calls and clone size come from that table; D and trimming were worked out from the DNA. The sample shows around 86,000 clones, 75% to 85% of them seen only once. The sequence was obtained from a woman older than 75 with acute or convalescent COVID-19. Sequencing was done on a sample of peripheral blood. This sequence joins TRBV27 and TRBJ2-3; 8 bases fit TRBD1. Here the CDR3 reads CASLPGARTGRVDTQYF. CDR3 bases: TGTGCCAGTCTCCCTGGAGCGAGGACAGGGCGGGTTGATACGCAGTATTTT.